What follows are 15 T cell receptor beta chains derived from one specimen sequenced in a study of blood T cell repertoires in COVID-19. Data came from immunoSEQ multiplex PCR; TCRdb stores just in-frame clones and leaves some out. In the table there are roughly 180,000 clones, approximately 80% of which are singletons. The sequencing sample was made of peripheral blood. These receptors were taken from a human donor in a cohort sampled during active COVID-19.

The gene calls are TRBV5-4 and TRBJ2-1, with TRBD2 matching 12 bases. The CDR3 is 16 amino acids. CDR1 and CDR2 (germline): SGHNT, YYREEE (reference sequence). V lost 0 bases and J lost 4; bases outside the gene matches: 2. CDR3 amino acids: CASSLELAGGYNEQFF. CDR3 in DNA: TGTGCCAGCAGCTTGGAACTAGCGGGGGGATACAATGAGCAGTTCTTC.

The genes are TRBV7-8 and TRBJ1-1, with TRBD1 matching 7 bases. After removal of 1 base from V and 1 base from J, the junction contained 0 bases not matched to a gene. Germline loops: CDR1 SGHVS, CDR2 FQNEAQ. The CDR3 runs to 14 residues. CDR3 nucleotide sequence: TGTGCCAGCAGCTTAGAGGGGGCGAACACTGAAGCTTTCTTT. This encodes CASSLEGANTEAFF.

CDR3 sequence (DNA): TGTGCCATCAGTGAAGTAGTGAACACTGAAGCTTTCTTT. Translating gives CAISEVVNTEAFF. The V and J genes are TRBV10-3 and TRBJ1-1, with D unclear. Germline loops: CDR1 ENHRY, CDR2 SYGVKD. The CDR3 extends over 13 amino acids. Trimming cost V 3 bases and J 0 bases, with 5 bases left between them.

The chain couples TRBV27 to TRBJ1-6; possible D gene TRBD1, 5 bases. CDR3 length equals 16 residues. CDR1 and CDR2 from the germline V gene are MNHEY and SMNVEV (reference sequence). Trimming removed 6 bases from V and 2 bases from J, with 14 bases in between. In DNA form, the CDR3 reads TGTGCCAGCAGCGATCCTCAAGGGGCCTATAATTCACCCCTCCACTTT. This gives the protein CASSDPQGAYNSPLHF.

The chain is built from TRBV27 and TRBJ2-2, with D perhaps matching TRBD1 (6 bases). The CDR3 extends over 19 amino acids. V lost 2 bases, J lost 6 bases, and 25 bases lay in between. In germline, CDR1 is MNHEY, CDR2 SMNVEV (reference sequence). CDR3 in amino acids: CASSLVWFPEGRGAGELFF. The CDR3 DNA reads TGTGCCAGCAGTTTAGTTTGGTTTCCTGAGGGCAGGGGTGCCGGGGAGCTGTTTTTT.

CDR3: CASSSLGGAYEQFF. CDR3 nucleotide sequence: TGTGCCAGCAGTTCACTTGGGGGGGCGTATGAGCAGTTCTTC. V and J are TRBV11-2 and TRBJ2-1; perhaps TRBD2 as D (7 bases). There are 14 residues in the CDR3. Germline V gives CDR1 SGHAT, CDR2 FQNNGV. V gave up 6 bases and J gave up 8 bases, with 17 bases separating them.

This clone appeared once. The CDR3 loop is CASSLTPRQGRNTIYF. CDR3 in DNA: TGTGCCAGCAGCTTAACCCCCCGCCAGGGGAGAAACACCATATATTTT. The chain recombines TRBV7-8 with TRBJ1-3; perhaps TRBD1 as D (6 bases). The CDR3 is 16 amino acids. Germline V CDR1 and CDR2: SGHVS, FQNEAQ. V shed 2 bases and J shed 5 bases, with 16 bases lying between them.

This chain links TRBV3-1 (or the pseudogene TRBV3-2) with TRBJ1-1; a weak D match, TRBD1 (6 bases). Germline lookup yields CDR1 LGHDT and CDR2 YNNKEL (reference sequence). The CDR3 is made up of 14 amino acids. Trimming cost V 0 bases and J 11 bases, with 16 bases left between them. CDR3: CASSQDFGQGRAFF. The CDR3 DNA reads TGTGCCAGCAGCCAAGATTTCGGGCAGGGGCGGGCTTTCTTT.

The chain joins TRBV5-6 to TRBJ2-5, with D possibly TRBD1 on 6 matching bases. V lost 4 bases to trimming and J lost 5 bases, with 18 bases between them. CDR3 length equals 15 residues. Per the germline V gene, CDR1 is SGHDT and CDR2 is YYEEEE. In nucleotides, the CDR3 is TGTGCCAGCAGCACTTCGGGACAACCCCCGGAGACCCAGTACTTC. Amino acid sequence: CASSTSGQPPETQYF.

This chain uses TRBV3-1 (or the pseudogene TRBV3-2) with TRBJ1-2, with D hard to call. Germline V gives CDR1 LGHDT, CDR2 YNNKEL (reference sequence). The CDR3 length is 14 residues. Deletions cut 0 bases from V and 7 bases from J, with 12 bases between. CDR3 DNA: TGTGCCAGCAGCCAAGAACCTCTTTACGGTGGCTACACCTTC. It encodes CASSQEPLYGGYTF.

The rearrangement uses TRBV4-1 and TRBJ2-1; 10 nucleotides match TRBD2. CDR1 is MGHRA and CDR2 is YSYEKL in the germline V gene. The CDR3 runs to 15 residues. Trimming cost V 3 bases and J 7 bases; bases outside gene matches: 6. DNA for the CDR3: TGCGCCAGCAGCCAGCCGGGACTAGCGATGAATGAGCAGTTCTTC. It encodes CASSQPGLAMNEQFF.

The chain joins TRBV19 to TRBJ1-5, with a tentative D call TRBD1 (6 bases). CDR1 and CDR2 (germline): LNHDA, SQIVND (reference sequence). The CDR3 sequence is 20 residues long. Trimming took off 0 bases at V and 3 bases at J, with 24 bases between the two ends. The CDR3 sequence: CASSIDQLGHGKADNQPQHF. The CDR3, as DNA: TGTGCCAGTAGTATAGATCAACTGGGACACGGGAAGGCGGACAATCAGCCCCAGCATTTT.

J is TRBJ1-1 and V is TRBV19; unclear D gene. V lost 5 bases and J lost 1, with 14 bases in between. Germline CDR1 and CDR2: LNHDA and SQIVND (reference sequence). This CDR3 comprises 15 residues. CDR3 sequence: CASSPRGVGNTEAFF. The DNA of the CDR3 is TGTGCCAGTAGTCCGCGCGGGGTCGGGAACACTGAAGCTTTCTTT. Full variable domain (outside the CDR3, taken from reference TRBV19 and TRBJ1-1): DGGITQSPKYLFRKEGQNVTLSCEQNLNHDAMYWYRQDPGQGLRLIYYSQIVNDFQKGDIAEGYSVSREKKESFPLTVTSAQKNPTAFYLCASSPRGVGNTEAFFGQGTRLTVV.

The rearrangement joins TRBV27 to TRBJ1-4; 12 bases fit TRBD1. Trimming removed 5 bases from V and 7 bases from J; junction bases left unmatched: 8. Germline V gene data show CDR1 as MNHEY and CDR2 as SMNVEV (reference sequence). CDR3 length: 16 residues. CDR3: CASSRGTGGFGEKLFF. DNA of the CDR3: TGTGCCAGCAGTCGCGGGACAGGGGGCTTTGGTGAAAAACTGTTTTTT.

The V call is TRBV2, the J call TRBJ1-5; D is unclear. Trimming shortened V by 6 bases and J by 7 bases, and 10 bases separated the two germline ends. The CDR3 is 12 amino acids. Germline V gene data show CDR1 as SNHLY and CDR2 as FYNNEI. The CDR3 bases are TGTGCCAGCAGCCCGGGTTGGCAGCCCCAGCATTTT. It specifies CASSPGWQPQHF. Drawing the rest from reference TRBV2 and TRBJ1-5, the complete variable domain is EPEVTQTPSHQVTQMGQEVILRCVPISNHLYFYWYRQILGQKVEFLVSFYNNEISEKSEIFDDQFSVERPDGSNFTLKIRSTKLEDSAMYFCASSPGWQPQHFGDGTRLSIL.